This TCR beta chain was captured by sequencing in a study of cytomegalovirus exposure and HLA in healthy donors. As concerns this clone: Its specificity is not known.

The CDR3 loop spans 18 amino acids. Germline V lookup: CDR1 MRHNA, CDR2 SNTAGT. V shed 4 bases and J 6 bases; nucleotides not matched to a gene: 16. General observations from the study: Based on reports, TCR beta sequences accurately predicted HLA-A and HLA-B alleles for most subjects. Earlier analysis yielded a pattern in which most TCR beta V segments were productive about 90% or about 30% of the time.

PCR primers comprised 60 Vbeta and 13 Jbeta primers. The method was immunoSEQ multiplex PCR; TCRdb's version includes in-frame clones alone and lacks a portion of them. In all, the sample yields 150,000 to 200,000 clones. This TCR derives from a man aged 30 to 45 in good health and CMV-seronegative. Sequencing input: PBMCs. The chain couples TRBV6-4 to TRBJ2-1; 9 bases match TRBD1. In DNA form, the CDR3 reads TGTGCCAGCAGTGCGACCATTTATCTGGACAGGGGAGGCAATGAGCAGTTCTTC. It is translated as CASSATIYLDRGGNEQFF.